This TCR beta chain was recorded in a study of early T cells in non-severe SARS-CoV-2 infection. Germline values: CDR1 SGHRS, CDR2 YFSETQ. This CDR3 has 14 residues. V was clipped by 4 bases and J by 0 bases, with 8 bases between them. TCRdb reprocessed the 5' RACE reads with MiXCR, giving one entry per CDR3 protein. The sample includes 74,000 or so distinct CDR3 sequences, more than 10% seen only once; the top ten take around 1.2%. Specimen: whole blood. This clonotype was obtained from an adult who was a healthcare worker with PCR-confirmed SARS-CoV-2 infection or an uninfected control (not recorded which). The chain combines TRBV5-1 with TRBJ1-3; D uncertain. The chain's CDR3 is CASSQTASGNTIYF. CDR3 in DNA: TGCGCCAGCAGCCAAACAGCCTCTGGAAACACCATATATTTT.